Listed below are T cell receptor beta chains from one sample, sequenced in a study of T cell responses to AZD1222 COVID-19 vaccine. TCRdb's copy holds only in-frame clones and misses some; the assay was immunoSEQ multiplex PCR. The table includes 50,000 to 70,000 clones, 89% detected once. The sequenced sample was peripheral blood, obtained 28 days after the second AZD1222 dose. The origin of the receptors is an adult who received the AZD1222 COVID-19 vaccine. The CDR3 runs from the conserved cysteine through the conserved F or W. D genes are given only for firm matches. Not all rows give a size; the values are once, few, many and, for expanded clones, a class.

clone size	V gene	D gene	J gene	CDR3 protein	CDR3 DNA
NA	TRBV19	TRBD1	TRBJ1-5	CASSIDRGTQPQHF	TGTGCCAGTAGTATCGACAGGGGGACACAGCCCCAGCATTTT
NA	TRBV5-1	TRBD1	TRBJ2-7	CASSPTGPYTSYEQYF	TGCGCCAGCAGCCCGACAGGGCCGTATACGTCCTACGAGCAGTACTTC
NA	TRBV10-3	NA	TRBJ2-1	CAIQDPYNEQFF	TGTGCCATCCAAGACCCGTACAATGAGCAGTTCTTC
NA	TRBV10-3	NA	TRBJ1-2	CAISDTPNYGYTF	TGTGCCATCAGTGACACCCCTAACTATGGCTACACCTTC
NA	TRBV27	NA	TRBJ1-4	CASSPRRDLNEKLFF	TGTGCCAGCAGCCCGAGGCGGGACCTAAATGAAAAACTGTTTTTT
NA	TRBV28	NA	TRBJ2-3	CASSLFTAGRTDTQYF	TGTGCCAGCAGTTTGTTTACGGCAGGGAGGACAGATACGCAGTATTTT
NA	TRBV6-5	TRBD1	TRBJ1-5	CASSSGQQNQPQHF	TGTGCCAGCAGCTCGGGACAGCAAAATCAGCCCCAGCATTTT
NA	TRBV2	NA	TRBJ1-2	CASSYKSNYGYTF	TGTGCCAGCAGTTACAAGTCTAACTATGGCTACACCTTC
once	TRBV4-2	NA	TRBJ2-1	CASSPSEGSDNEQFF	TGTGCCAGCAGCCCAAGCGAAGGCTCCGACAATGAGCAGTTCTTC
NA	TRBV6-5	TRBD1	TRBJ1-2	CASSYSGQAHF	TGTGCCAGCAGTTACTCAGGACAGGCTCACTTC
NA	TRBV10-3	TRBD1	TRBJ2-7	CAISDFGDRGNEQYF	TGTGCCATCAGTGATTTTGGGGACAGGGGCAACGAGCAGTACTTC
NA	TRBV2	TRBD1	TRBJ2-5	CASSTGTGGSLKTQYF	TGTGCCAGCAGTACCGGGACAGGGGGTAGTTTAAAGACCCAGTACTTC
NA	TRBV6-5	NA	TRBJ2-3	CASSRGTDTQYF	TGTGCCAGCAGTCGTGGCACAGATACGCAGTATTTT
NA	TRBV18	TRBD1	TRBJ2-5	CASSRDRGWQETQYF	TGTGCCAGCTCACGGGACAGGGGGTGGCAAGAGACCCAGTACTTC
once	TRBV5-4	NA	TRBJ2-3	CASSPKSTDTQYF	TGTGCCAGCAGCCCGAAGAGCACAGATACGCAGTATTTT
NA	TRBV24-1	TRBD1	TRBJ2-1	CATSALGTGGSEQFF	TGTGCCACCAGTGCCCTCGGTACAGGGGGCTCCGAGCAGTTCTTC
NA	TRBV7-2	NA	TRBJ2-3	CASSLGQSGTQDTQYF	TGTGCCAGCAGCTTAGGTCAGAGCGGTACACAGGATACGCAGTATTTT
NA	TRBV9	TRBD1	TRBJ1-1	CASSMTGVNTEAFF	TGTGCCAGCAGCATGACAGGGGTTAACACTGAAGCTTTCTTT
NA	TRBV5-1	TRBD1	TRBJ2-3	CASSLGAGQGNTDTQYF	TGCGCCAGCAGCCTAGGCGCGGGACAGGGCAACACAGATACGCAGTATTTT
NA	TRBV28	TRBD1	TRBJ2-7	CASFRGQNEQYF	TGTGCCTCATTCAGGGGGCAGAACGAGCAGTACTTC
once	TRBV5-1	TRBD2	TRBJ2-3	CASRPGTSGFTDTQYF	TGCGCCAGCAGACCCGGGACTAGCGGTTTCACAGATACGCAGTATTTT
NA	TRBV11-2	TRBD1	TRBJ1-4	CASSLDRGKHEKLFF	TGTGCCAGCAGCTTGGACAGGGGGAAACATGAAAAACTGTTTTTT
NA	TRBV5-1	NA	TRBJ2-5	CASSLASMPGQETQYF	TGCGCCAGCAGCTTGGCTAGCATGCCAGGGCAAGAGACCCAGTACTTC